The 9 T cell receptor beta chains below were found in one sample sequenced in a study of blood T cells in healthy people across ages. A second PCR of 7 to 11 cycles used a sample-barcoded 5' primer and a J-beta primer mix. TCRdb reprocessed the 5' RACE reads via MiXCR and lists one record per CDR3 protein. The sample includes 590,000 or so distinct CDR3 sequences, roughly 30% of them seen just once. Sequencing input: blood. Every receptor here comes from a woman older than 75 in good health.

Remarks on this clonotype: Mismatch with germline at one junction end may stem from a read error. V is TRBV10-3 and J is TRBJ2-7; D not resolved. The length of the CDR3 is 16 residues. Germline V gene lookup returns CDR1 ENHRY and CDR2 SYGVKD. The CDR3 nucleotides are TGTGCCGTCAGTGAGTCTCTACAGACCAGCTCCTACGAGCGGTACTTC. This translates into CAVSESLQTSSYERYF.

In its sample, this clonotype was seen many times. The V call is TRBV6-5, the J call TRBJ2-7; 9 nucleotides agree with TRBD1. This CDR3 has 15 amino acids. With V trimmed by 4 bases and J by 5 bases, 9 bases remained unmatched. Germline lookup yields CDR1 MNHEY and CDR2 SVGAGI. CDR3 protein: CASSSFGTGKDEQYF. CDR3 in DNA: TGTGCCAGCAGTTCCTTCGGGACAGGGAAGGACGAGCAGTACTTC.

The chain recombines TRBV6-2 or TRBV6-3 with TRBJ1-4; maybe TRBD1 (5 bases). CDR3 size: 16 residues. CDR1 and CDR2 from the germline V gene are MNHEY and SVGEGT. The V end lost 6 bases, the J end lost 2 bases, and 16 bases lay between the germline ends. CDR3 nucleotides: TGTGCCAGCAGCCTCGGCGTGGGGACTACTAATGAAAAACTGTTTTTT. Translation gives CASSLGVGTTNEKLFF.

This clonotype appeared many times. The CDR3: CASSLALSGIPYEQYF. The CDR3 DNA follows: TGTGCCAGCAGCTTAGCGCTCAGCGGGATACCCTACGAGCAGTACTTC. This chain uses TRBV7-2 with TRBJ2-7; 7 bases fit TRBD2. Germline V lookup: CDR1 SGHTA, CDR2 FQGNSA. The CDR3 is 16 residues long. The ends lost 0 bases at V and 2 bases at J; junction bases unmatched: 7.

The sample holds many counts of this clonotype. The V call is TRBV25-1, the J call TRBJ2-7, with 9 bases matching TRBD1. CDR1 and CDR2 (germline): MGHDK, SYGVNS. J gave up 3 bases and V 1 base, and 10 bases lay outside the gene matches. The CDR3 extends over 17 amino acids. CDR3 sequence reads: CASSESGTGIRSYEQYF. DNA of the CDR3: TGTGCCAGCAGTGAATCTGGGACAGGGATTAGGAGCTACGAGCAGTACTTC.

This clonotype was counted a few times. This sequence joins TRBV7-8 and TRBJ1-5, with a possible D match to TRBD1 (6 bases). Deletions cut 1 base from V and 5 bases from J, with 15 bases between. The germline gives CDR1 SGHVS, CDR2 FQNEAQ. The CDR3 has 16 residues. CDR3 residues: CASSLGGRGRYQPQHF. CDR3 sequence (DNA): TGTGCCAGCAGCTTAGGAGGGCGGGGGCGATATCAGCCCCAGCATTTT.

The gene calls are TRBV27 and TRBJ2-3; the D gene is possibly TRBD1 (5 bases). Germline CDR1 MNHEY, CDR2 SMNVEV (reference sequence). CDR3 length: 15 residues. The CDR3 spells CTVPTRAGYTDTQYF. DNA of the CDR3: TGTACCGTACCCACCAGGGCAGGGTACACAGATACGCAGTATTTT.

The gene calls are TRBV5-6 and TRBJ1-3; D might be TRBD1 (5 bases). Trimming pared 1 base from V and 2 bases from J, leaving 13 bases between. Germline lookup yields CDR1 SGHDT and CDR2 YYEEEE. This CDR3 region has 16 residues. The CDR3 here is CASSLTEGIPGNTIYF. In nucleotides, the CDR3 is TGTGCCAGCAGCTTGACCGAGGGGATTCCTGGAAACACCATATATTTT.

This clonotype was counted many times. The CDR3 region is CSARDRVAGVTDTQYF. The CDR3 DNA sequence: TGCAGTGCTAGAGATCGGGTAGCGGGGGTCACAGATACGCAGTATTTT. This chain joins TRBV20-1 and TRBJ2-3; 9 bases match TRBD2. Germline loops: CDR1 DFQATT, CDR2 SNEGSKA (reference sequence). The CDR3 length is 16 residues. The V and J ends lost 0 bases and 2 bases, in that order; junction bases with no gene match: 6.